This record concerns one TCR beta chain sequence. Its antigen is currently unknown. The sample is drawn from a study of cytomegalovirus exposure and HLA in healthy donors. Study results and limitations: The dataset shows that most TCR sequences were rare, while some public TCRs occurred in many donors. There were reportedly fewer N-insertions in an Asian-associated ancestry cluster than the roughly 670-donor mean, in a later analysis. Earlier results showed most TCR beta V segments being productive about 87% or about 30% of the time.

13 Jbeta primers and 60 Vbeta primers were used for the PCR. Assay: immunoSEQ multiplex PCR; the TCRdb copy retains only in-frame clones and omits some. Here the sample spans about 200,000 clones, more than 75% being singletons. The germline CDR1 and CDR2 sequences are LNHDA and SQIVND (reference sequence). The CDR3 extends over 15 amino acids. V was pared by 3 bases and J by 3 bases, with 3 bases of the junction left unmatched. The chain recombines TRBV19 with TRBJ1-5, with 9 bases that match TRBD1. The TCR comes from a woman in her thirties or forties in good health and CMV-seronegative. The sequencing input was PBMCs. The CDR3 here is CASSMDRGDNQPQHF. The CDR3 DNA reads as TGTGCCAGTAGTATGGACAGGGGAGACAATCAGCCCCAGCATTTT.